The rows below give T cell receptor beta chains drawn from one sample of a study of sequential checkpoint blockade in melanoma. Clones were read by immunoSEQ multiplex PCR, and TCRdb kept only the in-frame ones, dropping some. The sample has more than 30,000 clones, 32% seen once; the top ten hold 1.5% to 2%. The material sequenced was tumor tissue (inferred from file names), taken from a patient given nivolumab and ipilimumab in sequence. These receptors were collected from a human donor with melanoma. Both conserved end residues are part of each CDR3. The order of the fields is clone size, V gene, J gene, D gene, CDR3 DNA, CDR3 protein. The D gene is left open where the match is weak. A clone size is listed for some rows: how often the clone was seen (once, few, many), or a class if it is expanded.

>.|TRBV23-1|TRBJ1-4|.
TGCGCCAGCAGCTACGTTCTAGCGGGGGCAACTAATGAAAAACTGTTTTTT
CASSYVLAGATNEKLFF
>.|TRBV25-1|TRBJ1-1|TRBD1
TGTGCCAGTGCTGGGACAGGGGGCTACACTGAAGCTTTCTTT
CASAGTGGYTEAFF
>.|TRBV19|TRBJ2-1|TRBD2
TGTGCCAGTAGTTTCGGGGGGACCTACAATGAGCAGTTCTTC
CASSFGGTYNEQFF
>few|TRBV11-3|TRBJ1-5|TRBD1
TGTGCCAGCAGCCTCTCAGGGGGCTTTCGACAGCCCCAGCATTTT
CASSLSGGFRQPQHF
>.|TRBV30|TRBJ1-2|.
TGTGCCTGGAGTGTAGCTTATGGCAGAGATTTC
CAWSVAYGRDF
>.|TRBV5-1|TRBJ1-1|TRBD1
TGCGCCAGCACCAGGACAGGGGCCAGCACTGAAGCTTTCTTT
CASTRTGASTEAFF
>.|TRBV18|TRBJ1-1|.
TGTGCCAGCTCACCTCGACAGGCGGGGAAGAACACTGAAGCTTTCTTT
CASSPRQAGKNTEAFF
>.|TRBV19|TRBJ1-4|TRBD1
TGTGCCAGTAGTAGAGGGACAGGGGGCCGAAATGAAAAACTGTTTTTT
CASSRGTGGRNEKLFF
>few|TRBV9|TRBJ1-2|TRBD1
TGTGCCAGCAGCGTAGACAGGGGGCGCATCGACTACACCTTC
CASSVDRGRIDYTF
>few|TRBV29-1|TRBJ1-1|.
TGCAGCGTTCGGGAGTTCACGAACACTGAAGCTTTCTTT
CSVREFTNTEAFF
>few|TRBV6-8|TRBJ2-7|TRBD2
TGTGCCAGCAGCTTACAGCGGGGCGACTCCTACGAGCAGTACTTC
CASSLQRGDSYEQYF
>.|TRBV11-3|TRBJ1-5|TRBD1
TGTGCCAGCAGCCTCGGGACAGGACCGAGGGGCAATCAGCCCCAGCATTTT
CASSLGTGPRGNQPQHF
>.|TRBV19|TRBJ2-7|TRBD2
TGTGCCAGTAGTCCTAGGACTAGCGGTAAGGGGTACGAGCAGTACTTC
CASSPRTSGKGYEQYF
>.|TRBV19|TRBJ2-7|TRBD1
TGTGCCAGTAGTCTAAGGGGCTTCGCCAACAGGGGGGTAGGTGAGCAGTACTTC
CASSLRGFANRGVGEQYF
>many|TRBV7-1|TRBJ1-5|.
TGTGCCAGCAGCCAGGATCCCTCCCAGCCCCAGCATTTT
CASSQDPSQPQHF
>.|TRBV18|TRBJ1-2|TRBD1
TGTGCCAGCTCACCCGGACAGGGGGCTAACTATGGCTACACCTTC
CASSPGQGANYGYTF
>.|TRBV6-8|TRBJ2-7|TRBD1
TGTGCCAGCAGTTATGGCTCCGGACAGGGGGCTCACGAGCAGTACTTC
CASSYGSGQGAHEQYF
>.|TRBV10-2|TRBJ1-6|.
TGCGCCAGCAGTGAGTTAGGGAGCTCCTATAATTCACCCCTCCACTTT
CASSELGSSYNSPLHF
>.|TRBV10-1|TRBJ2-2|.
TGCGCCAGCAGTGAAATTCGGAGTCTTGAAGGCGGCACCGGGGAGCTGTTTTTT
CASSEIRSLEGGTGELFF
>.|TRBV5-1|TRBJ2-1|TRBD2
TGCGCCAGCAGGGACAGGCTAGCGGGAAGCTCCTACAATGAGCAGTTCTTC
CASRDRLAGSSYNEQFF
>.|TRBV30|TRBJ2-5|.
TGTGCCTGGAGAGCTCCTCGGGAGACCCAGTACTTC
CAWRAPRETQYF
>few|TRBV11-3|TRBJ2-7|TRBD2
TGTGCCAGCAGCTTAGAATCCCCCACGAGCGGGAGTAGTGACGAGCAGTACTTC
CASSLESPTSGSSDEQYF
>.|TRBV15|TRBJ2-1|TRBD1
TGTGCCACCAGCGGACGACGACAGGGACAGCCCTACAATGAGCAGTTCTTC
CATSGRRQGQPYNEQFF
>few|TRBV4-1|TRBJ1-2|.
TGCGCCAGCAGCCAAGATCCTACAGGGAAGGGTGGCTACACCTTC
CASSQDPTGKGGYTF
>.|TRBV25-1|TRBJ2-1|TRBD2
TGTGCCAGCAATACACTAGCGGGAGGATACAATGAGCAGTTCTTC
CASNTLAGGYNEQFF
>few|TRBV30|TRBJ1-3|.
TGTGCCTGGGGGAGACAGTTCTCTGGAAACACCATATATTTT
CAWGRQFSGNTIYF
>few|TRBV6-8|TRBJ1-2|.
TGTGCCAGCACCCCAGGGTTGTATGGCTACACCTTC
CASTPGLYGYTF
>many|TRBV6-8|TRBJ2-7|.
TGTGCCAGCAGCCTACCTCGGTCCGAGCAGTACTTC
CASSLPRSEQYF
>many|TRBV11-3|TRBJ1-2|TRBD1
TGTGCCAGCAGCCAAGCCTCACAGGGGTCTGGTGGCTACACCTTC
CASSQASQGSGGYTF
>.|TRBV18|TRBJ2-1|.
TGTGCCAGCTCACCATGGGAGAGGGCCAATGAGCAGTTCTTC
CASSPWERANEQFF
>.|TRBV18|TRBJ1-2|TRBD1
TGTGCCAGCTCACCAGGACAGGGGTTATCTAACTATGGCTACACCTTC
CASSPGQGLSNYGYTF
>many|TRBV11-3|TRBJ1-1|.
TGTGCCAGCAGCCTTAATCACGGGGACCCTGAAGCTTTCTTT
CASSLNHGDPEAFF
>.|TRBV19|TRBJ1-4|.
TGTGCCACCCTGGACCGTACAACTAATGAAAAACTGTTTTTT
CATLDRTTNEKLFF
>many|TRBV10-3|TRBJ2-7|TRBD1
TGTGCCATCGGCTCGAGGACAGGGTTCGGCTCCTACGAGCAGTACTTC
CAIGSRTGFGSYEQYF
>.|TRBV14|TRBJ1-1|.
TGTGCCAGCAGCCAATCCAGCCAAGCTTTCTTT
CASSQSSQAFF
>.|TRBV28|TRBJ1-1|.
TGTGCCAGCACCCTACGGAACAGTGAAGCTTTCTTT
CASTLRNSEAFF
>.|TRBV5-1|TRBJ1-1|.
TGCGCCAGCAGCCCACTTTCCCAACGGGTTGGCACTGAAGCTTTCTTT
CASSPLSQRVGTEAFF
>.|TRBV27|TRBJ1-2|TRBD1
TGTGCCAGCAGTTTAACAGGGGCCCTAATCTATGGCTACACCTTC
CASSLTGALIYGYTF
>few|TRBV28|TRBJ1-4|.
TGTGCCAGCGAACAGGGCAGGGAAAAACTGTTTTTT
CASEQGREKLFF
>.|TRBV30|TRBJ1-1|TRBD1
TGTGCCTGCCGTGGCAGGGGGAGGCTGAGCGGGGACACTGAAGCTTTCTTT
CACRGRGRLSGDTEAFF
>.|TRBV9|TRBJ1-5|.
TGTGCCAGCAGCGGCGGAGGGGGTTATAGCAATCAGCCCCAGCATTTT
CASSGGGGYSNQPQHF